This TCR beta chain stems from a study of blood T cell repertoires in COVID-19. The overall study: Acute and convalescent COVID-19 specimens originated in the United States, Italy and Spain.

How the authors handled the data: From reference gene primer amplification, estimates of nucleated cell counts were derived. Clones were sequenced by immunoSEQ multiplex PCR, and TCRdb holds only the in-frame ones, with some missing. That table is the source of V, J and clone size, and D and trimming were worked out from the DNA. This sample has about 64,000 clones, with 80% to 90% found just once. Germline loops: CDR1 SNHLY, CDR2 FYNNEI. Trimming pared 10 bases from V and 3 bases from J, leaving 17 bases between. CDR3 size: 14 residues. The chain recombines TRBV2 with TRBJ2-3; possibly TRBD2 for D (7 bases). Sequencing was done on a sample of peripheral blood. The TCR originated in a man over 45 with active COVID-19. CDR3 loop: CATEGGERTDTQYF. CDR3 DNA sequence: TGTGCCACTGAAGGGGGGGAGAGGACAGATACGCAGTATTTT.